Listed below are T cell receptor beta chains from one sample, sequenced in a study of T cells in Graves' hyperthyroidism and ophthalmopathy. Using its own MiXCR run on the multiplex PCR reads, TCRdb lists one record per CDR3 protein. The table has under 500,000 distinct CDR3 sequences, around 15% seen once. Material for sequencing was blood. These receptors came from a middle-aged man with Graves' ophthalmopathy. The CDR3 runs from the conserved cysteine through the conserved F or W.

j_gene	v_gene	CDR3aa
TRBJ2-3	TRBV3-1	CASSQGRGGITDTQYF
TRBJ1-5	TRBV24-1	CATSVGSGGGPRPQHF
TRBJ1-1	TRBV6-1	CASSRGRASTEAFF
TRBJ2-3	TRBV6-2/TRBV6-3	CASSYSMGGGTSTDTQYF
TRBJ2-3	TRBV4-1	CASSHIGLVNPAGDTQYF
TRBJ1-1	TRBV20-1	CSARDGPRQNTEAFF
TRBJ2-2	TRBV7-6	CASSSALTGELFF
TRBJ2-6	TRBV3-1	CASSVSGANVLTF
TRBJ2-7	TRBV3-1	CASSQGTSSYEQYF
TRBJ1-5	TRBV30	CAWSAFTRGDQPQHF
TRBJ1-2	TRBV12-3/TRBV12-4	CASSFNRNGYTF
TRBJ2-3	TRBV5-1	CASSTGGMSTDTQYF
TRBJ2-4	TRBV27	CASRGLAEELKNIQYF
TRBJ2-2	TRBV5-8	CASIVLAGGPTGELFF
TRBJ1-5	TRBV6-1	CASRDREGGNQPQHF
TRBJ2-7	TRBV11-2	CASSLLATGGYEQYF
TRBJ2-3	TRBV11-3	CASSSIAGGPETDTQYF
TRBJ2-7	TRBV12-3/TRBV12-4	CASSLSGSAGHEQYF
TRBJ2-1	TRBV2	CASRERAGREQFF
TRBJ2-5	TRBV3-1	CASSQPTGTGQETQYF
TRBJ2-3	TRBV19	CASSIVPGVGTDTQYF
TRBJ1-1	TRBV28	CASRRSGPAMNTEAFF
TRBJ2-3	TRBV10-3	CAISVGQASGTPGDTQYF
TRBJ2-5	TRBV4-1	CASSQDTPAEETQYF